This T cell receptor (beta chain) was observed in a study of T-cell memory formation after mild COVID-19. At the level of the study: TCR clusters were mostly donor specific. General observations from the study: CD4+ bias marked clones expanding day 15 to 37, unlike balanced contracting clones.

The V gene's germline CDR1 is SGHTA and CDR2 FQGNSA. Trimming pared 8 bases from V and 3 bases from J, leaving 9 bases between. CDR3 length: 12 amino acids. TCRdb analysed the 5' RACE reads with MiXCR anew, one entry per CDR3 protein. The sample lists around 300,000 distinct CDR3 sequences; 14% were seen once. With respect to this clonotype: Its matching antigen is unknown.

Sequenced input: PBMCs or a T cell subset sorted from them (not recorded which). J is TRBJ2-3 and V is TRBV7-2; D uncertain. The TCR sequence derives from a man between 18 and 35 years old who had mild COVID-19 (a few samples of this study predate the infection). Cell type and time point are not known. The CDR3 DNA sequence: TGTGCCAGCGAAAGGGTTACAGATACGCAGTATTTT. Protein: CASERVTDTQYF.